This T cell receptor (beta chain) was profiled in a study of T-cell memory formation after mild COVID-19. This clonotype was observed a handful of times. Its antigen is unidentified. Germline loops: CDR1 DFQATT, CDR2 SNEGSKA (reference sequence). V was clipped by 0 bases and J by 2 bases, with 14 bases between them. This CDR3 has 16 residues. TCR alpha and TCR beta cDNA libraries carrying sample barcodes and UMIs came from 5'RACE with constant-segment primers. MiXCR, run by TCRdb on the 5' RACE reads, gives a single entry per CDR3 protein. The table includes 150,000 to 200,000 distinct CDR3 sequences, roughly 31% detected once. Study results and caveats: Contracting clones, day 15 to 85, had balanced CD4/CD8, and later expanders favored CD4+. Pre-infection memory showed some responding clones, and this suggested that cross-reactive memory joined.

The rearrangement links TRBV20-1 to TRBJ2-4; D is uncertain. Sequenced input: PBMCs or a T cell subset sorted from them (not recorded which). The clonotype comes from an adult woman who had mild COVID-19 (a few samples of this study predate the infection). Cell type and time point are not known. Here the CDR3 DNA reads TGCAGTGCTAGAGATCCGGCTGTTGGGACCAAAAACATTCAGTACTTC. Encoded protein: CSARDPAVGTKNIQYF.